This T cell receptor (beta chain) was sequenced for a study of shared clonotypes between healthy human individuals. As concerns this clone: The target antigen is unknown.

Study results and caveats: Compared with clonotypes that all four donors shared, non-shared clonotypes had lower generation probabilities. Rarefaction exposed incomplete sorted-subset sequencing despite large depth.

Trimming took 8 bases from V and 3 from J, leaving 20 bases between them. CDR1 MDHEN and CDR2 SYDVKM come from the germline V gene. CDR3 length: 15 residues. The table came from immunoSEQ multiplex PCR; TCRdb's copy has only in-frame clones and leaves some out. The sample yields more than 2 million clones, about 95% seen once. The sequenced sample was naive CD4+ T cells sorted from blood. Subset indicated: CD45RA+ positively selected. This receptor was identified in a man aged 18 to 30 in good health. The chain is built from TRBV28 and TRBJ2-7, with D unclear. The CDR3 spells CASRPESPAIYEQYF. The DNA for the CDR3 is TGTGCCAGCCGCCCCGAGTCGCCGGCAATCTACGAGCAGTACTTC.